The 20 T cell receptor beta chains reported below all come from one sample, sequenced in a study of Ad26.COV2.S vaccination and SARS-CoV-2 variants. The assay was immunoSEQ multiplex PCR, and TCRdb's table has in-frame clones only and misses some. The sample lists about 680,000 clones; around 89% were seen once. This sample's treatment: 15 to 20 received Ad26.COV2.S at low or high dose, single or two shots; 5 received placebo; per-sample allocation not given. Specimen acquisition occurred on day 63 following the initial vaccine or placebo injection. Sequenced here: peripheral blood, sampled in a trial of Ad26.COV2.S vaccine versus placebo. These receptors were taken from a person between 18 and 65 years old who received the Ad26.COV2.S COVID-19 vaccine or a placebo.

The chain is built from TRBV18 and TRBJ2-2; D is perhaps TRBD2 (6 bases). Trimming removed 2 bases from V and 5 bases from J, with 12 bases in between. The germline V gene encodes CDR1 KGHSH and CDR2 LQKENI. CDR3 size: 15 residues. DNA of the CDR3: TGTGCCAGCTCACCAGGGTCCGCGGGGACCGGGGAGCTGTTTTTT. Translating it yields CASSPGSAGTGELFF. Supplemented by reference TRBV18 and TRBJ2-2, the full variable domain reads NAGVMQNPRHLVRRRGQEARLRCSPMKGHSHVYWYRQLPEEGLKFMVYLQKENIIDESGMPKERFSAEFPKEGPSILRIQQVVRGDSAAYFCASSPGSAGTGELFFGEGSRLTVL.

The chain carries TRBV7-6 and TRBJ2-5; D not certain. Germline values: CDR1 SGHVS, CDR2 FNYEAQ. Trimming took off 1 base at V and 3 bases at J, with 6 bases between the two ends. The CDR3 extends over 13 amino acids. The CDR3 coding sequence is TGTGCCAGCAGCTTAGGCCAAGAAGAGACCCAGTACTTC. It is translated as CASSLGQEETQYF. Filled out from reference TRBV7-6 and TRBJ2-5, the complete variable domain reads GAGVSQSPRYKVTKRGQDVALRCDPISGHVSLYWYRQALGQGPEFLTYFNYEAQQDKSGLPNDRFSAERPEGSISTLTIQRTEQRDSAMYRCASSLGQEETQYFGPGTRLLVL.

This rearrangement joins TRBV2 to TRBJ2-3; 8 bases match TRBD2. Trimming took 6 bases from V and 2 from J; bases not matched to a gene: 10. The CDR3 is made up of 16 amino acids. The germline V gene encodes CDR1 SNHLY and CDR2 FYNNEI. In DNA, the CDR3 is TGTGCCAGCAGACCCCAACTAGCGGTAGCCACAGATACGCAGTATTTT. Its protein product is CASRPQLAVATDTQYF.

The chain couples TRBV30 to TRBJ2-1; 15 nucleotides line up with TRBD2. V lost 3 bases and J lost 7; bases outside the gene matches: 1. The CDR3 extends over 14 amino acids. Per the germline V gene, CDR1 is GTSNPN and CDR2 is SVGIG (reference sequence). CDR3: CAWRGTSGRNEQFF. The CDR3 DNA follows: TGTGCCTGGAGGGGGACTAGCGGGAGGAATGAGCAGTTCTTC.

V and J are TRBV6-5 and TRBJ2-6; D is unclear. V was pared by 10 bases and J by 2 bases, with 12 bases between. This CDR3 spans 14 amino acids. Germline V gene lookup returns CDR1 MNHEY and CDR2 SVGAGI. The DNA for the CDR3 is TGTGCCACCCGTCTAGATCCTGGGGCCAACGTCCTGACTTTC. Residues: CATRLDPGANVLTF.

This chain joins TRBV5-1 and TRBJ1-1, with D unresolved. Germline V CDR1 and CDR2: SGHRS, YFSETQ. V gave up 2 bases and J gave up 0 bases, with 5 bases separating them. The CDR3 totals 13 residues. The CDR3 region is CASSFDVNTEAFF. CDR3 in DNA: TGCGCCAGCAGCTTCGATGTGAACACTGAAGCTTTCTTT.

The chain employs TRBV30 and TRBJ1-1; D remains ambiguous. This CDR3 is built from 13 residues. In germline, CDR1 is GTSNPN, CDR2 SVGIG (reference sequence). The V and J ends lost 4 bases and 8 bases respectively, with 17 bases between them. The CDR3 protein is CAWTPEASREAFF. The DNA for the CDR3 is TGTGCCTGGACCCCCGAGGCGTCCCGGGAAGCTTTCTTT. Full variable domain (rest looked up from reference TRBV30 and TRBJ1-1): SQTIHQWPATLVQPVGSPLSLECTVEGTSNPNLYWYRQAAGRGLQLLFYSVGIGQISSEVPQNLSASRPQDRQFILSSKKLLLSDSGFYLCAWTPEASREAFFGQGTRLTVV.

This clone was observed a handful of times. The gene calls are TRBV15 and TRBJ1-2, with a possible D match to TRBD1 (6 bases). Per the germline V gene, CDR1 is LNHNV and CDR2 is YYDKDF (reference sequence). This CDR3 region has 14 residues. V dropped 4 bases and J dropped 5 bases, with 14 bases sitting between them. The CDR3 here is CATSKPGVGYGYTF. CDR3 coding DNA: TGTGCCACCAGCAAGCCAGGGGTGGGGTATGGCTACACCTTC.

V is TRBV5-1 and J is TRBJ2-7; the D call may be TRBD1 or TRBD2 (5 bases each). Germline CDR1 and CDR2: SGHRS and YFSETQ. This CDR3 has 15 amino acids. V lost 5 bases to trimming and J lost 1 base, with 16 bases between them. The CDR3 DNA is TGCGCCAGCAGGGGGGTTGGGGACGGGTCCTACGAGCAGTACTTC. It specifies CASRGVGDGSYEQYF.

The chain uses TRBV5-1 and TRBJ2-5, with TRBD1 identical over 8 bases. With 4 bases clipped from V and 2 bases from J, the junction kept 7 bases outside the gene matches. This CDR3 has 15 amino acids. Germline V gives CDR1 SGHRS, CDR2 YFSETQ. Written as DNA, the CDR3 is TGCGCCAGCAGCATAGACAGGGGTGGACAAGAGACCCAGTACTTC. Translation: CASSIDRGGQETQYF.

The chain couples TRBV3-1 (or the pseudogene TRBV3-2) to TRBJ1-1, with no clear D. The germline V and J ends were trimmed by 1 base and 0 bases, with 9 bases remaining between them. CDR1 LGHDT and CDR2 YNNKEL come from the germline V gene (reference sequence). CDR3 length: 15 amino acids. CDR3 region: CASSQANRVNTEAFF. Written as DNA, the CDR3 is TGTGCCAGCAGCCAAGCGAATAGGGTGAACACTGAAGCTTTCTTT.

The genes are TRBV5-1 and TRBJ1-6, with no clear D. Deletions cut 0 bases from V and 0 bases from J, with 7 bases between. This CDR3 spans 16 amino acids. Germline V gene data show CDR1 as SGHRS and CDR2 as YFSETQ. CDR3 residues: CASSLVVSSYNSPLHF. CDR3 in DNA: TGCGCCAGCAGCTTGGTAGTGAGCTCCTATAATTCACCCCTCCACTTT.

This clone was detected only a few times. This chain links TRBV6-6 with TRBJ2-1; no reliable D call. Germline lookup yields CDR1 MNHNY and CDR2 SVGAGI (reference sequence). The length of the CDR3 is 14 residues. V gave up 5 bases and J gave up 4 bases, with 12 bases separating them. CDR3 nucleotide sequence: TGTGCCAGCAGTCAAATTTCCCCGTACAATGAGCAGTTCTTC. It specifies CASSQISPYNEQFF.

V and J are TRBV6-2 or TRBV6-3 and TRBJ1-5; weak D call: TRBD1 (6 bases). CDR1 is MNHEY and CDR2 is SVGEGT in the germline V gene. Between the trimmed V and J ends, which lost 6 bases and 11 bases, there was a span of 17 bases. The CDR3 spans 13 residues. DNA for the CDR3: TGTGCCAGCAGCAACGGGGGCCCTGGGGCCCAGCATTTT. Its protein is CASSNGGPGAQHF.

The rearrangement joins TRBV7-9 to TRBJ2-5, with D perhaps matching TRBD1 (5 bases). Trimming left V 5 bases short and J 5 bases short, with 12 bases between. The CDR3 sequence is 13 residues long. CDR1 is SEHNR, CDR2 FQNEAQ, per germline (reference sequence). The CDR3 is CASSPRVSETQYF. Written as DNA, the CDR3 is TGTGCCAGCAGCCCCAGGGTGTCGGAGACCCAGTACTTC.

The genes are TRBV12-3 or TRBV12-4 and TRBJ1-2; TRBD1 matches 8 bases. This CDR3 is 13 amino acids long. With V trimmed by 7 bases and J by 8 bases, 9 bases remained unmatched. The CDR3 sequence: CASTGTGIGGYTF. The CDR3 nucleotides are TGTGCCAGCACCGGGACAGGAATAGGCGGCTACACCTTC.

This chain links TRBV10-1 with TRBJ2-5, with TRBD2 matching over 16 bases. The CDR3 loop spans 16 amino acids. Germline CDR1 is WNHNN and CDR2 is SYGVQD (reference sequence). The trim removed 6 bases at V and 2 bases at J, leaving 3 bases unmatched. The CDR3 DNA follows: TGCGCCAGCAGCGAGGGACTAGCGGGAGGGCAAGAGACCCAGTACTTC. Protein sequence: CASSEGLAGGQETQYF.

The chain combines TRBV5-1 with TRBJ2-1; the match to TRBD1 covers 9 bases. Germline-derived CDR1 and CDR2 are SGHRS and YFSETQ. CDR3 length: 15 amino acids. With V trimmed by 4 bases and J by 8 bases, 10 bases remained unmatched. The chain's CDR3 is CASSPLGQGADEQFF. The CDR3 DNA is TGCGCCAGCAGCCCCCTGGGACAGGGAGCGGATGAGCAGTTCTTC. The whole variable domain, remainder taken from reference TRBV5-1 and TRBJ2-1, is KAGVTQTPRYLIKTRGQQVTLSCSPISGHRSVSWYQQTPGQGLQFLFEYFSETQRNKGNFPGRFSGRQFSNSRSEMNVSTLELGDSALYLCASSPLGQGADEQFFGPGTRLTVL.

The V and J genes are TRBV9 and TRBJ2-6; no clear D gene. Trimming pared 2 bases from V and 14 bases from J, leaving 14 bases between. CDR1 is SGDLS and CDR2 is YYNGEE in the germline V gene. The CDR3 length is 13 residues. DNA of the CDR3: TGTGCCAGCAGCGTCACCCCTGAGAACCTCCTGACTTTC. This sequence encodes CASSVTPENLLTF.

The chain links TRBV5-1 to TRBJ2-7; 7 bases agree with TRBD1. Per the germline V gene, CDR1 is SGHRS and CDR2 is YFSETQ. V was pared by 3 bases and J by 2 bases, with 8 bases of the junction left unmatched. The CDR3 covers 15 residues. CDR3 amino acids: CASSSWTGLTYEQYF. For the CDR3, the DNA is TGCGCCAGCAGCTCTTGGACAGGCCTCACCTACGAGCAGTACTTC.